The next 6 T cell receptor beta chains were all read from a single sample in a study of cytomegalovirus exposure and HLA in healthy donors. Primers for the PCR totalled 60 Vbeta and 13 Jbeta. Libraries were prepared by immunoSEQ multiplex PCR; TCRdb keeps only in-frame clonotypes and omits some of them. The profile shows a few hundred thousand clones, about nine tenths of them singletons. Sequenced: PBMCs. The origin of the receptors is a girl aged 2 to 10 in good health and CMV-seronegative.

This chain joins TRBV5-1 and TRBJ1-4; D uncertain. The CDR3 is 16 amino acids. Germline-derived CDR1 and CDR2 are SGHRS and YFSETQ. V lost 2 bases, J lost 7 bases, and 18 bases lay in between. The CDR3 loop reads CASSFPGMARGEKLFF. As DNA, the CDR3 is TGCGCCAGCAGCTTTCCGGGTATGGCGCGGGGTGAAAAACTGTTTTTT.

V usage is TRBV9 and J usage is TRBJ2-2; 14 positions match TRBD2. The CDR3 has 18 amino acids. V shed 3 bases and J 8 bases; nucleotides not matched to a gene: 12. Germline-derived CDR1 and CDR2 are SGDLS and YYNGEE. CDR3 DNA: TGTGCCAGCAGCGCCCAACTGACTAGCGGGGGGGCCGCTGGGGAGCTGTTTTTT. Translating it yields CASSAQLTSGGAAGELFF.

The rearrangement joins TRBV19 to TRBJ2-7; 7 nucleotides agree with TRBD2. CDR3 length equals 11 residues. J was trimmed by 3 bases and V by 10 bases; bases with no gene match: 3. Germline V gene sequence: CDR1 LNHDA, CDR2 SQIVND (reference sequence). CDR3 DNA sequence: TGTGCCACCCGGGACTACTACGAGCAGTACTTC. Translated, it gives CATRDYYEQYF. The whole variable domain, remainder taken from reference TRBV19 and TRBJ2-7, is DGGITQSPKYLFRKEGQNVTLSCEQNLNHDAMYWYRQDPGQGLRLIYYSQIVNDFQKGDIAEGYSVSREKKESFPLTVTSAQKNPTAFYLCATRDYYEQYFGPGTRLTVT.

The V call is TRBV10-3, the J call TRBJ2-1; 7 bases are a match to TRBD1. V dropped 3 bases and J dropped 1; count of bases not matched to a gene: 3. The CDR3 length is 15 residues. CDR1 is ENHRY, CDR2 SYGVKD, per germline. CDR3 coding DNA: TGTGCCATCAGTGACCCGGGACAGTCCTACAATGAGCAGTTCTTC. This gives the protein CAISDPGQSYNEQFF.

The chain combines TRBV11-2 with TRBJ2-5; D unresolved. The germline V gene encodes CDR1 SGHAT and CDR2 FQNNGV. The CDR3 length is 13 residues. Trimming cost V 1 base and J 3 bases, with 6 bases left between them. The CDR3 region has the DNA TGTGCCAGCAGCTTAGCTTATAAAGAGACCCAGTACTTC. Its protein product is CASSLAYKETQYF.

The table lists this clone with a count of one. J is TRBJ2-7 and V is TRBV5-1; TRBD2 is a possible D gene (5 bases). Germline lookup yields CDR1 SGHRS and CDR2 YFSETQ. The CDR3 length is 16 residues. Trimming removed 1 base at V and 2 bases at J, with 16 bases between. The chain's CDR3 is CASSLLDGTGAYEQYF. In DNA form, the CDR3 reads TGCGCCAGCAGCTTGTTGGATGGAACCGGGGCCTACGAGCAGTACTTC.